This T cell receptor (beta chain) was captured in a study of blood T cells in healthy people across ages. Across the whole study: Researchers report that template switching captured about one barcoded beta molecule per two T cells. Study-wide results and caveats: Greater diversity and more naive CD4+ cells were seen in long-lived donors than in aged donors. Unsorted PBMCs ruled out conclusive naive versus antigen-experienced comparison.

Then a second PCR, running about 7 to 11 cycles, was carried out with a sample-barcoded 5' primer and a J-beta primer mix. MiXCR was run by TCRdb on the 5' RACE reads, yielding one entry per CDR3 protein. This sample carries just over 800,000 distinct CDR3 sequences, around 68% of them seen once, and the ten largest clones take roughly 26%. This clonotype was seen only once. No antigen is known for it. Per sample, no less than 5.5 micrograms of total RNA were extracted. Material: blood. This receptor was obtained from a young man in good health.

CDR3 region: CASSPTDWYGYTF. Here the CDR3 DNA reads TGTGCCAGCAGCCCGACGGACTGGTATGGCTACACCTTC. The chain employs TRBV3-1 and TRBJ1-2; no reliable D call. This CDR3 has 13 amino acids. V was trimmed by 4 bases and J by 5 bases, leaving 11 bases between them. In germline, CDR1 is LGHDT, CDR2 YNNKEL (reference sequence).